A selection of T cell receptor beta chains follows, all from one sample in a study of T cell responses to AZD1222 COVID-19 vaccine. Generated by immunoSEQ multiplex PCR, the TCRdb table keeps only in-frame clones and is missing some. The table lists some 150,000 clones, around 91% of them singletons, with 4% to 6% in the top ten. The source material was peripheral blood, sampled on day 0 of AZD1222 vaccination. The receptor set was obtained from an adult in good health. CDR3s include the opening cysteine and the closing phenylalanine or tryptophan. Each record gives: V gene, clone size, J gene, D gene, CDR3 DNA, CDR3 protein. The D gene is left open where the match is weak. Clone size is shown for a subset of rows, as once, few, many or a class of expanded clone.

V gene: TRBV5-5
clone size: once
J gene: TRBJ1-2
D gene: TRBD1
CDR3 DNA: TGTGCCAGCAGCTTGGCGACAGGGAATTCGGGTGGCTACACCTTC
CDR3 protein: CASSLATGNSGGYTF

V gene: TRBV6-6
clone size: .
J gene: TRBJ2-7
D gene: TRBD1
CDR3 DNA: TGTGCCAGCAGTTACGTCGAGCCGGGACAGGGGAAGGTAGAGTACTTC
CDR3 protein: CASSYVEPGQGKVEYF

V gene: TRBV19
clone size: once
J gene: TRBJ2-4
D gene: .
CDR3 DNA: TGTGCCAGTAGTATCCCTTGGGCCGGATTAGGGAAAAACATTCAGTACTTC
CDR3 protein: CASSIPWAGLGKNIQYF

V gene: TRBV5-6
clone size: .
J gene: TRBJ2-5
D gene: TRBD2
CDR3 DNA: TGTGCCAGCAGCTTGGGACTAGCGGTCATAGAGACCCAGTACTTC
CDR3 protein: CASSLGLAVIETQYF

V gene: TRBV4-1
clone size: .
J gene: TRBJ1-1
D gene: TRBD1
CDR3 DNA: TGCGCCAGCGGACAGGGAATGTTGACTGAAGCTTTCTTT
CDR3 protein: CASGQGMLTEAFF

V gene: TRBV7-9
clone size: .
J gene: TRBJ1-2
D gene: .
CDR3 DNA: TGTGCCAGCAGCTTAGCGGGGACCCCAGAGAACTATGGCTACACCTTC
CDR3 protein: CASSLAGTPENYGYTF

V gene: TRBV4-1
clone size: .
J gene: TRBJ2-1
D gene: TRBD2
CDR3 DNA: TGCGCCAGCAGCCAAGTCTTGACCCTAGCGGGGCCCCAGATAGAGCAGTTCTTC
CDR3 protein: CASSQVLTLAGPQIEQFF

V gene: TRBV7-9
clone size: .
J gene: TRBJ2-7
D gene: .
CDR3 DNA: TGTGCCAGCAGCTTCTCCCGGACAGTACCATACGAGCAGTACTTC
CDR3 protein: CASSFSRTVPYEQYF

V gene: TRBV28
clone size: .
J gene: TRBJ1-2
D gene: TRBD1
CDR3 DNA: TGTGCCAGCACCCACAGGGGCGCCGGGGTATATGGCTACACCTTC
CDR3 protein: CASTHRGAGVYGYTF

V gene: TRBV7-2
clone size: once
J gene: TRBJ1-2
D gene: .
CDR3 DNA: TGTGCCAGCAGCTGGCGGGAAGATCCGTCCGGCTACACCTTC
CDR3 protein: CASSWREDPSGYTF

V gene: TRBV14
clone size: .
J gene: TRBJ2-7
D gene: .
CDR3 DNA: TGTGCCAGCAGCCTTCAGGGTAATAGCTACGAGCAGTACTTC
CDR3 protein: CASSLQGNSYEQYF

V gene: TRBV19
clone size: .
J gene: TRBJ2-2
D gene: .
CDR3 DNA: TGTGCCAGTAGTATAAGGGTGGAGGGACCGACCGGGGAGCTGTTTTTT
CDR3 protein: CASSIRVEGPTGELFF

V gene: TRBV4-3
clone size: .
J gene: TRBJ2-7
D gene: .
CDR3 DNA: TGCGCCAGCAGCCAATCTCCCACGTTGGACGGGTCCTACGAGCAGTACTTC
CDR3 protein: CASSQSPTLDGSYEQYF

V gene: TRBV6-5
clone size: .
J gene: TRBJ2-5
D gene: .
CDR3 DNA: TGTGCCAGCAGTTACTCGACCCCAGGGGTACAAGAGACCCAGTACTTC
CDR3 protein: CASSYSTPGVQETQYF

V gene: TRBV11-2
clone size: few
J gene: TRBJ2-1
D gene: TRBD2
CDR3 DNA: TGTGCCAGCAGCGATATAGCGGGGGCCGGAGAGCAGTTCTTC
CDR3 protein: CASSDIAGAGEQFF

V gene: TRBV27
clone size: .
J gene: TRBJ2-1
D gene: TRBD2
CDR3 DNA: TGTGCCAGCAGTTTACGCCGCGGGGGTGGGTCCTACAATGAGCAGTTCTTC
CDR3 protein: CASSLRRGGGSYNEQFF

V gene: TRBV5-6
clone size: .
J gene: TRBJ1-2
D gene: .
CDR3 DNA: TGTGCCAGCAGCTTGATTCGATTGGGGATGGGTGACTATGGCTACACCTTC
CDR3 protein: CASSLIRLGMGDYGYTF